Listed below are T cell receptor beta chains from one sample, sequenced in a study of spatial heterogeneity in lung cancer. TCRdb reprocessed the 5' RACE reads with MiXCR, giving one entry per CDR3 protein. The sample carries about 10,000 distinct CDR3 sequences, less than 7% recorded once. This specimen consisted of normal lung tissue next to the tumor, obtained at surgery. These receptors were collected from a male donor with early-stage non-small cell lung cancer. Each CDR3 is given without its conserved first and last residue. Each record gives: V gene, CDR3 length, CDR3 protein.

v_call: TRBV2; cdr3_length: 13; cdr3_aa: ASSAGQGGYEPQH
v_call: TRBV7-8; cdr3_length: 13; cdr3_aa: ASSLGQGFDRPQH
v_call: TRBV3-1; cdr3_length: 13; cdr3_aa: ASSRTSLRDYGYT
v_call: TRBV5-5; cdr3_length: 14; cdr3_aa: ASSSSIRANTGELF
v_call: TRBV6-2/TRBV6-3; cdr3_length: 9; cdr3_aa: ASSQGAEAF
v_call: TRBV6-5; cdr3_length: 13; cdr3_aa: ASSYGGRQGYGYT
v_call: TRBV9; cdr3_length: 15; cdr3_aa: ASSVVPTGSGANVLT
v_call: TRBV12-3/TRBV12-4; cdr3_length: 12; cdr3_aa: ASSWDTPDYGYT
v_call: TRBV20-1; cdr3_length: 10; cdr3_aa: SARVDTNTQY
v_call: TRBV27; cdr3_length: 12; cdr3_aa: ASSSGRGNDIQY
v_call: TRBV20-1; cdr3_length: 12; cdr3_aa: SAPSAYSYNEQF
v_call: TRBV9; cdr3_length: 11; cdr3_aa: ASSVGGQETQY
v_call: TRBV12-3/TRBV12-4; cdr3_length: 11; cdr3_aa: ASSFQENTEAF
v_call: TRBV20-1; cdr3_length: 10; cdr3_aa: SARTRLSTQY
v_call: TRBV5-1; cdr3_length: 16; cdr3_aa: ASSSGTSAGGPTGELF
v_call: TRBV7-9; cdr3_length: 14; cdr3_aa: ASSLARTAADEKLF
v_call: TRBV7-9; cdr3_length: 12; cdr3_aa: ASSPPRSSYGYT
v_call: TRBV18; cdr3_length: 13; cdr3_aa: ASSPGGDDKNTIY
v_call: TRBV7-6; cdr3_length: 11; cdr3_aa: ASSVGQTYEQY
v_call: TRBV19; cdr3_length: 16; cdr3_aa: ASTDRAAVSATNEKLF
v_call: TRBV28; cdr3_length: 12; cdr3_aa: ASTDRGTRNTQY
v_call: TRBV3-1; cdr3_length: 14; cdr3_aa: ASSPWAKDGTDTQY
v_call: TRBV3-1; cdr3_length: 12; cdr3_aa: ASSQGTGYYGYT
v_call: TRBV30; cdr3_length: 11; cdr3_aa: AWSVGGGGEQF
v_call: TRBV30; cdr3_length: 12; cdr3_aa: AWSVLLMNTEAF
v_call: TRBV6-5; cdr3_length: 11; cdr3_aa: ASSSSIGATQY